Following are 26 T cell receptor beta chains from one sample sequenced in a study of regulatory T cells in long-lasting Graves disease. As for time point: newly diagnosed GD, antithyroid drugs for less than 3 months. Extracted PBMC RNA gave rise to the TCR library. Arm-PCR of CDR3 regions and iRepertoire HTBI primers were used to build TCR beta libraries. MiXCR, run by TCRdb on the multiplex PCR reads, gives a single entry per CDR3 protein. The sample carries a few hundred thousand distinct CDR3 sequences, roughly a sixth recorded once. These data were also reused for a study on T cells in Graves' hyperthyroidism and ophthalmopathy.

This specimen consisted of peripheral blood mononuclear cells (PBMCs), obtained at new diagnosis, from a patient treated with antithyroid drugs. The receptors stem from a man aged 40-55 years with Graves disease.

The chain employs TRBV4-3 and TRBJ2-3, with TRBD2 matching over 11 bases. Unmatched junction bases numbered 6, after V lost 1 base and J lost 6 bases. Germline values: CDR1 LGHNA, CDR2 YSLEER. The CDR3 sequence is 16 residues long. The CDR3 bases are TGCGCCAGCAGCCAAGCTAGGCTAGCGGGGGGCGATACGCAGTATTTT. Amino acid sequence: CASSQARLAGGDTQYF.

The V and J genes are TRBV19 and TRBJ1-5, with 8 bases identical to TRBD1. Looked up from germline, CDR1 is LNHDA and CDR2 is SQIVND (reference sequence). V trimming: 4 bases; J trimming: 0 bases; junction bases outside the gene matches: 11. This CDR3 is 18 amino acids long. In DNA form, the CDR3 reads TGTGCCAGTAGTAAAACCGGGACAGGAGAAAATAGCAATCAGCCCCAGCATTTT. Translated, it gives CASSKTGTGENSNQPQHF.

The chain couples TRBV7-9 to TRBJ1-2; D ambiguous. V lost 5 bases, J lost 4 bases, and 17 bases lay in between. This CDR3 is 15 amino acids long. Germline-derived CDR1 and CDR2 are SEHNR and FQNEAQ (reference sequence). The CDR3 sequence is CASSPPGEGFYGYTF. In nucleotides, the CDR3 is TGTGCCAGCAGCCCCCCCGGGGAGGGATTCTATGGCTACACCTTC.

This clonotype came up many times. The rearrangement joins TRBV5-1 to TRBJ2-1; a weak D match, TRBD1 (6 bases). CDR3 length: 12 amino acids. Germline V gene sequence: CDR1 SGHRS, CDR2 YFSETQ. The V end lost 4 bases, the J end lost 9 bases, and 11 bases lay between the germline ends. The CDR3 sequence: CASSEGVGEQFF. CDR3 nucleotide sequence: TGCGCCAGCAGCGAGGGGGTCGGTGAGCAGTTCTTC.

This clonotype was detected many times. The rearrangement uses TRBV28 and TRBJ2-5; D is perhaps TRBD1 (5 bases). Germline assignment: CDR1 MDHEN and CDR2 SYDVKM. The CDR3 sequence is 14 residues long. Trimming took 4 bases from V and 3 from J, leaving 12 bases between them. The CDR3 spells CASSSGMGEETQYF. The DNA of the CDR3 is TGTGCCAGCAGTTCAGGGATGGGTGAAGAGACCCAGTACTTC.

Ten or more counts support this clonotype. The V call is TRBV5-1, the J call TRBJ2-2; D is undetermined. This CDR3 contains 15 residues. V lost 4 bases to trimming and J lost 5 bases, with 15 bases between them. Germline assignment: CDR1 SGHRS and CDR2 YFSETQ. The CDR3 loop is CASSLRVEQTGELFF. CDR3 coding DNA: TGCGCCAGCAGCCTCCGGGTCGAGCAAACCGGGGAGCTGTTTTTT.

This clonotype was recorded many times. The chain employs TRBV6-1 and TRBJ2-5, with 11 bases matching TRBD1. CDR1 is MNHNS and CDR2 is SASEGT in the germline V gene. V shed 4 bases, J shed 3 bases, and the junction held 7 bases outside the gene matches. The CDR3 totals 16 residues. Written as DNA, the CDR3 is TGTGCCAGCAGTGGTGGACAGGGGGCAGGGGAAGAGACCCAGTACTTC. Residues: CASSGGQGAGEETQYF.

As to this clonotype: A read error is possible here, since a much larger clone lies one base away. The chain links TRBV7-2 to TRBJ1-5; D possibly corresponds to TRBD1 (5 bases). The CDR3 covers 13 residues. The germline V gene encodes CDR1 SGHTA and CDR2 FQGNSA. CDR3 DNA: TGTGCCAGCAGCTTATGGGGGGATCAGCCCCGGCATTTT. This gives the protein CASSLWGDQPRHF. The full variable domain, completed using reference TRBV7-2 and TRBJ1-5, is GAGVSQSPSNKVTEKGKDVELRCDPISGHTALYWYRQSLGQGLEFLIYFQGNSAPDKSGLPSDRFSAERTGGSVSTLTIQRTQQEDSAVYLCASSLWGDQPRHFGDGTRLSIL.

This clonotype was seen a handful of times. The chain combines TRBV4-1 with TRBJ2-5; TRBD2 agrees at 10 bases. The germline CDR1 and CDR2 sequences are MGHRA and YSYEKL. CDR3 length: 16 residues. The V segment lost 2 bases and the J segment 0 bases; nucleotides outside the gene matches: 3. The CDR3 spells CASSQLSGGYQETQYF. In DNA, the CDR3 is TGCGCCAGCAGCCAACTTAGCGGGGGGTACCAAGAGACCCAGTACTTC.

In this sample, this clonotype turned up many times. The V and J genes are TRBV10-3 and TRBJ2-5; maybe TRBD1 (7 bases). Germline V gene sequence: CDR1 ENHRY, CDR2 SYGVKD. The CDR3 is 14 residues long. The V gene lost 3 bases and the J gene lost 4 bases, with 12 bases spanning the gap. This chain's CDR3 is CAISDNRGGETQYF. Here the CDR3 DNA reads TGTGCCATCAGTGATAACAGGGGAGGAGAGACCCAGTACTTC.

The chain joins TRBV10-3 to TRBJ2-1; 7 bases are shared with TRBD2. The germline CDR1 and CDR2 sequences are ENHRY and SYGVKD. Unmatched junction bases numbered 6, after V lost 1 base and J lost 6 bases. The CDR3 has 15 amino acids. This chain's CDR3 is CAISELVGRVNEQFF. CDR3 coding DNA: TGTGCCATCAGTGAGTTGGTGGGGAGGGTCAATGAGCAGTTCTTC.

The chain uses TRBV19 and TRBJ2-1; 9 nucleotides agree with TRBD2. The CDR3 totals 16 residues. Trimming removed 1 base from V and 6 bases from J; junction bases left unmatched: 7. The germline CDR1 and CDR2 sequences are LNHDA and SQIVND (reference sequence). CDR3 in DNA: TGTGCCAGTAGTATAGGAGGGCGGGGGGGCCGCAATGAGCAGTTCTTC. Amino acids: CASSIGGRGGRNEQFF.

This clonotype was picked up many times. This chain links TRBV18 with TRBJ2-5; either TRBD1 or TRBD2 may supply D (5 bases each). CDR1 and CDR2 from the germline V gene are KGHSH and LQKENI. The CDR3 contains 16 residues. V lost 3 bases and J 4 bases, leaving 18 bases between the germline ends. The CDR3 coding sequence is TGTGCCAGCTCACCTCCCCTTCTAGGGACCGCAGAGACCCAGTACTTC. Translating it yields CASSPPLLGTAETQYF.

The chain employs TRBV9 and TRBJ1-3; 10 positions agree with TRBD1. CDR1 is SGDLS and CDR2 is YYNGEE in the germline V gene. The CDR3 runs to 15 residues. With V trimmed by 4 bases and J by 3 bases, 4 bases remained unmatched. The CDR3 spells CASSIGTGVGNTIYF. DNA for the CDR3: TGTGCCAGCAGCATCGGGACAGGGGTTGGAAACACCATATATTTT. Using reference TRBV9 and TRBJ1-3 for the parts outside the CDR3, the full variable domain is DSGVTQTPKHLITATGQRVTLRCSPRSGDLSVYWYQQSLDQGLQFLIQYYNGEERAKGNILERFSAQQFPDLHSELNLSSLELGDSALYFCASSIGTGVGNTIYFGEGSWLTVV.

This clonotype was counted between two and nine times. The chain combines TRBV30 with TRBJ2-3; D may correspond to TRBD1 or TRBD2 (6 bases each). Trimming pared 0 bases from V and 7 bases from J, leaving 23 bases between. CDR1 is GTSNPN, CDR2 SVGIG, per germline (reference sequence). This CDR3 is 17 amino acids long. This CDR3 reads CAWSVGSEVWGANTQYF. The DNA of the CDR3 is TGTGCCTGGAGTGTAGGGTCAGAGGTGTGGGGGGCAAATACGCAGTATTTT.

The chain recombines TRBV5-1 with TRBJ2-6, with D hard to call. Germline CDR1 SGHRS, CDR2 YFSETQ. The CDR3 covers 17 residues. V was cut by 6 bases and J by 4 bases, with 20 bases left in between. The CDR3 DNA follows: TGCGCCAGCACCATTAGGGCGGCGCCCCAAGGGGCCAACGTCCTGACTTTC. Amino acids: CASTIRAAPQGANVLTF.

Many counts were recorded for this clonotype. The chain carries TRBV28 and TRBJ2-5; D may be TRBD1 or TRBD2 (6 bases each). Germline CDR1 reads MDHEN; CDR2 reads SYDVKM. This CDR3 has 13 amino acids. V was shortened by 8 bases and J by 5 bases, with 15 bases between the two germline ends. As DNA, the CDR3 is TGTGCCAGCGTCTCGCAGGGGAGGGAGACCCAGTACTTC. Protein: CASVSQGRETQYF.

This clonotype has just a few counts. J is TRBJ2-7 and V is TRBV10-3; D unclear. The V gene's germline CDR1 is ENHRY and CDR2 SYGVKD. Trimming cost V 10 bases and J 2 bases, with 15 bases left between them. The CDR3 extends over 13 amino acids. CDR3 DNA sequence: TGTGCCACATATAGGAAGGGTGCCTACGAGCAGTACTTC. Translation: CATYRKGAYEQYF.

The V call is TRBV12-3 or TRBV12-4, the J call TRBJ1-6; D uncertain. The CDR3 has 13 residues. V was trimmed by 3 bases and J by 8 bases, leaving 8 bases between them. The CDR3 nucleotides are TGTGCCAGCAGTTTTACACAGCATTCACCCCTCCACTTT. Its protein is CASSFTQHSPLHF.

The table lists this clonotype with many counts. The rearrangement uses TRBV18 and TRBJ1-2; 11 nucleotides match TRBD1. Per germline, CDR1 KGHSH and CDR2 LQKENI. Unmatched junction bases numbered 4, after V lost 0 bases and J lost 7 bases. The CDR3 has 15 amino acids. The CDR3 loop reads CASSPPVDRGLGYTF. CDR3 bases: TGTGCCAGCTCACCACCGGTGGACAGGGGGCTTGGCTACACCTTC.

In regard to this clonotype: A much larger clone is a single base away; this may be a read error. The chain recombines TRBV18 with TRBJ2-7; 10 positions match TRBD1. Germline V gene data show CDR1 as KGHSH and CDR2 as LQKENI. CDR3 length equals 16 residues. CDR3 in DNA: TGTGCCGGCTCACCACCCGGGACAGGGGTCCTCTACGAGCAGTACTTC. Residues: CAGSPPGTGVLYEQYF. Full variable domain (rest looked up from reference TRBV18 and TRBJ2-7): NAGVMQNPRHLVRRRGQEARLRCSPMKGHSHVYWYRQLPEEGLKFMVYLQKENIIDESGMPKERFSAEFPKEGPSILRIQQVVRGDSAAYFCAGSPPGTGVLYEQYFGPGTRLTVT.

This clonotype was seen repeatedly, ten times or more. The chain recombines TRBV12-3 or TRBV12-4 with TRBJ1-6; 7 nucleotides match TRBD1. The J segment lost 10 bases and the V segment lost 2 bases, leaving 5 bases of the junction unmatched. The CDR3 has 14 amino acids. Here the CDR3 reads CASSLLTGFSPLHF. DNA of the CDR3: TGTGCCAGCAGTTTATTGACAGGGTTCTCACCCCTCCACTTT.

This clonotype was counted a few times. At one end, the junction sequence differs from germline, possibly due to a read error. The chain is built from TRBV18 and TRBJ1-6; 7 nucleotides match TRBD1. CDR3 length: 14 amino acids. Germline V gene data show CDR1 as KGHSH and CDR2 as LQKENI. DNA of the CDR3: TGTGCCAGCCCACCAGTTAGGGGGCATTCACCCCTCCACTTT. Its protein is CASPPVRGHSPLHF. Supplemented by reference TRBV18 and TRBJ1-6, the full variable domain reads NAGVMQNPRHLVRRRGQEARLRCSPMKGHSHVYWYRQLPEEGLKFMVYLQKENIIDESGMPKERFSAEFPKEGPSILRIQQVVRGDSAAYFCASPPVRGHSPLHFGNGTRLTVT.

CDR3 nucleotides: TGTGCCAGCAGTTTAGAAGGGATTCCCTACGAGCAGTACTTC. Encoded protein: CASSLEGIPYEQYF. The chain combines TRBV27 with TRBJ2-7; D is unresolved. The CDR3 loop spans 14 amino acids. V lost 2 bases and J 2 bases, leaving 10 bases between the germline ends. Per germline, CDR1 MNHEY and CDR2 SMNVEV (reference sequence).

V gene TRBV5-1 combines with J gene TRBJ2-5; a weak D match, TRBD2 (6 bases). CDR1 is SGHRS and CDR2 is YFSETQ in the germline V gene. Trimming cost V 4 bases and J 9 bases, with 19 bases left between them. CDR3 length equals 14 residues. In nucleotides, the CDR3 is TGCGCCAGCAGCCTCAGGACGGAACCGGGGGCCCAGTACTTC. This translates into CASSLRTEPGAQYF.

This clonotype was counted many times. The J gene is TRBJ2-7, the V gene TRBV6-2 or TRBV6-3, with D unclear. CDR3 length equals 15 residues. Per the germline V gene, CDR1 is MNHEY and CDR2 is SVGEGT. V was shortened by 6 bases and J by 0 bases, with 15 bases between the two germline ends. CDR3 sequence (DNA): TGTGCCAGCAGGCCCACTGGACGGAGCTCCTACGAGCAGTACTTC. Translation gives CASRPTGRSSYEQYF.